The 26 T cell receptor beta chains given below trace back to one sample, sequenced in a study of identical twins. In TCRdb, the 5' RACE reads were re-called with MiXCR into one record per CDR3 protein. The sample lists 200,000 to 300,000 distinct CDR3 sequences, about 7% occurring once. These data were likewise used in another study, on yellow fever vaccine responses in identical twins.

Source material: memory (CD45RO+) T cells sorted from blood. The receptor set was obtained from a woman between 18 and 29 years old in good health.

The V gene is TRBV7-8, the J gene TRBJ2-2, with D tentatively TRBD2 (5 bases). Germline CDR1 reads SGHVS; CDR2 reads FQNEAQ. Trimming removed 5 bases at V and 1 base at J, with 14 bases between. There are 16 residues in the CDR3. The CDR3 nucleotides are TGTGCCAGCAGCCCGTGGACTTATCTGAACACCGGGGAGCTGTTTTTT. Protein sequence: CASSPWTYLNTGELFF.

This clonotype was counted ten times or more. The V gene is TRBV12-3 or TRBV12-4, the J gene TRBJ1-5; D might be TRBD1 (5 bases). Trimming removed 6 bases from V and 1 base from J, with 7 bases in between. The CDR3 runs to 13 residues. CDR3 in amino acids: CASRTESNQPQHF. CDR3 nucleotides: TGTGCCAGCAGGACAGAGAGCAATCAGCCCCAGCATTTT.

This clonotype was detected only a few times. CDR3 nucleotide sequence: TGTGCCATCAGGGTGGATAGCGGGAGCTCCTACAATGAGCAGTTCTTC. Translation: CAIRVDSGSSYNEQFF. The chain couples TRBV10-3 to TRBJ2-1; TRBD2 matches 9 bases. The CDR3 is made up of 16 amino acids. Unmatched junction bases numbered 6, after V lost 6 bases and J lost 0 bases. Germline loops: CDR1 ENHRY, CDR2 SYGVKD.

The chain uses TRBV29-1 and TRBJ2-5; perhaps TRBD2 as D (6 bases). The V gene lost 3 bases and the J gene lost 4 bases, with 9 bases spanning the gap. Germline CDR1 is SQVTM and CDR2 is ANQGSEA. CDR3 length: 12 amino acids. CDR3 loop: CSVDIGGETQYF. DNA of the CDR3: TGCAGCGTTGATATCGGGGGAGAGACCCAGTACTTC.

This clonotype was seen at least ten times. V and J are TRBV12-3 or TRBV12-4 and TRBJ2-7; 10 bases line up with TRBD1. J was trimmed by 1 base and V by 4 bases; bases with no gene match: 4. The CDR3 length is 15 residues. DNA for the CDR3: TGTGCCAGCAGTTCTTGGACAGGGGGTTCCTACGAGCAGTACTTC. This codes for CASSSWTGGSYEQYF.

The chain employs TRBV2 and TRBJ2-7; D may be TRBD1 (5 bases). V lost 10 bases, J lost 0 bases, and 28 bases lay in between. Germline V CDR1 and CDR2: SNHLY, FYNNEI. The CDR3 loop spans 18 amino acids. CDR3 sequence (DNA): TGTGCCATCTGTTTTTATGACCTTTCTGGCAGGGACTCCTACGAGCAGTACTTC. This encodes CAICFYDLSGRDSYEQYF.

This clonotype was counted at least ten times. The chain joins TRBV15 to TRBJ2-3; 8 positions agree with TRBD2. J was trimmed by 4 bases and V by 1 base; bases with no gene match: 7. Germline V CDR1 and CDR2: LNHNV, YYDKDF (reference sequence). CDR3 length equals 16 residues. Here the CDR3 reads CATSRGSAGGADTQYF. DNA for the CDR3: TGTGCCACCAGCAGAGGCAGTGCCGGGGGGGCAGATACGCAGTATTTT.

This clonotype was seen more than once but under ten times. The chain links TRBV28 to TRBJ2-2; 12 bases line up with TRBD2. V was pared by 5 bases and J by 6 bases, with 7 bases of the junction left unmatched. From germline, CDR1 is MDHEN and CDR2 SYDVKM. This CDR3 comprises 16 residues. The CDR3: CASSPWTSGASGELFF. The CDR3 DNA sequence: TGTGCCAGCAGTCCGTGGACTAGCGGGGCTTCCGGGGAGCTGTTTTTT.

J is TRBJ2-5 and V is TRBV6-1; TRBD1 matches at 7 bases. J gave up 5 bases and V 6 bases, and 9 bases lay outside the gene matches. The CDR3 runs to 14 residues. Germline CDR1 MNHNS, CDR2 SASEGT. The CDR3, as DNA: TGTGCCAGCAGGGGGACAGATCCCAGGGAGACCCAGTACTTC. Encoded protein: CASRGTDPRETQYF.

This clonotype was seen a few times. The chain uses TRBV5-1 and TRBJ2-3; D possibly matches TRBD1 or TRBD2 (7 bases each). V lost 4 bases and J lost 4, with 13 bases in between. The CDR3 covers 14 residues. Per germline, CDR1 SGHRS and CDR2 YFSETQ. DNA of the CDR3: TGCGCCAGCAGCCAGGGGGGGGGCCCAGATACGCAGTATTTT. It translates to CASSQGGGPDTQYF.

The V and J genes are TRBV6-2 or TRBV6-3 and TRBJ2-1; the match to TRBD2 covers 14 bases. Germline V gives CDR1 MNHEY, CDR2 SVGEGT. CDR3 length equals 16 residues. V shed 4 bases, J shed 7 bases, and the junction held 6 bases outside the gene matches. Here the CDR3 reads CASSSGLAGAQNEQFF. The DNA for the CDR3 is TGTGCCAGCAGTTCGGGACTAGCGGGGGCTCAGAATGAGCAGTTCTTC.

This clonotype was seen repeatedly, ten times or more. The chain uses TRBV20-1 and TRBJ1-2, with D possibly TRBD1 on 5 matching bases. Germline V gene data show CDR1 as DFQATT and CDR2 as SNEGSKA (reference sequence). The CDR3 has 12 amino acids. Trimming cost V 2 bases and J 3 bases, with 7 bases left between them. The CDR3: CSARRGDYGYTF. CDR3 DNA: TGCAGTGCTAGACGAGGGGACTATGGCTACACCTTC.

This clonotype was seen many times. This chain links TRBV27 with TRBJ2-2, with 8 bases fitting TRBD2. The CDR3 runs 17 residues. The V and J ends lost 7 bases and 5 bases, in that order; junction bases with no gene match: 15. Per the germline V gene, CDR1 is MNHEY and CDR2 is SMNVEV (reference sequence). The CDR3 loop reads CASKGGLSGSVTGELFF. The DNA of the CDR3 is TGTGCCAGCAAGGGCGGACTAAGCGGGAGTGTAACCGGGGAGCTGTTTTTT.

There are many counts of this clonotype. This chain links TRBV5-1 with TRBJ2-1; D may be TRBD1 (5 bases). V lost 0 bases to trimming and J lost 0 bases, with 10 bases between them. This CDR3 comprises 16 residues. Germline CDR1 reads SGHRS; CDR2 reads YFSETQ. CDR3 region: CASSLVGAASYNEQFF. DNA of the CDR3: TGCGCCAGCAGCTTGGTTGGGGCCGCCTCCTACAATGAGCAGTTCTTC.

The CDR3 sequence: CSARGTSGGADNEQFF. The CDR3 DNA is TGCAGTGCTAGAGGGACTAGCGGGGGGGCGGACAATGAGCAGTTCTTC. The rearrangement uses TRBV20-1 and TRBJ2-1; TRBD2 matches 15 bases. Germline V CDR1 and CDR2: DFQATT, SNEGSKA (reference sequence). This CDR3 comprises 16 residues. Germline trimming cut 1 base from V and 5 bases from J; bases unmatched to any gene: 3.

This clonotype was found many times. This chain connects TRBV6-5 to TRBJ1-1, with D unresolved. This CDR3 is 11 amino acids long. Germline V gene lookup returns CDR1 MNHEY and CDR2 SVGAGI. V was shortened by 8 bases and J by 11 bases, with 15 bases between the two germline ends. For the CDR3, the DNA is TGTGCCAGCTCGACTCCAAAAGGGGCTTTCTTT. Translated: CASSTPKGAFF.

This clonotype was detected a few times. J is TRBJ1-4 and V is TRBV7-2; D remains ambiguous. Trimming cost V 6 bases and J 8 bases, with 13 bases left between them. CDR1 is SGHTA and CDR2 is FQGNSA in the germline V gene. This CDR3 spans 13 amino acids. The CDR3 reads CASRSDRVEKLFF. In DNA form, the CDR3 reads TGTGCCAGCAGATCCGACCGGGTCGAAAAACTGTTTTTT.

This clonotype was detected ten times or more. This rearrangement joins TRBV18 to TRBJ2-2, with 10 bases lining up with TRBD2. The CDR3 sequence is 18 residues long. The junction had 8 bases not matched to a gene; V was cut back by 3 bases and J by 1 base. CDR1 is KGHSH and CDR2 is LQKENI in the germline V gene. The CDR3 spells CASSPMLAGAQNTGELFF. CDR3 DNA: TGTGCCAGCTCACCGATGCTAGCGGGGGCGCAGAACACCGGGGAGCTGTTTTTT. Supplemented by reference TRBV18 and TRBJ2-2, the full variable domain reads NAGVMQNPRHLVRRRGQEARLRCSPMKGHSHVYWYRQLPEEGLKFMVYLQKENIIDESGMPKERFSAEFPKEGPSILRIQQVVRGDSAAYFCASSPMLAGAQNTGELFFGEGSRLTVL.

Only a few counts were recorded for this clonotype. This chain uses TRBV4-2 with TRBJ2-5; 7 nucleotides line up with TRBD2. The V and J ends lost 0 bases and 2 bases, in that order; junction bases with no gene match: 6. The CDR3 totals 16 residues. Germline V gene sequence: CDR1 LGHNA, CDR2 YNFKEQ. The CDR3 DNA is TGTGCCAGCAGCCAAGATTGGGGGGGATGGCAAGAGACCCAGTACTTC. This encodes CASSQDWGGWQETQYF.

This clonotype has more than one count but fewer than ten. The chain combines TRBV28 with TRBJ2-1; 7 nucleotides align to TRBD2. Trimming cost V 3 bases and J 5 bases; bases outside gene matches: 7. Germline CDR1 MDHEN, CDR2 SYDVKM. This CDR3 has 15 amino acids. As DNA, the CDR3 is TGTGCCAGCAGTTTTCGCGGGAGCAGGGACAATGAGCAGTTCTTC. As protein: CASSFRGSRDNEQFF.

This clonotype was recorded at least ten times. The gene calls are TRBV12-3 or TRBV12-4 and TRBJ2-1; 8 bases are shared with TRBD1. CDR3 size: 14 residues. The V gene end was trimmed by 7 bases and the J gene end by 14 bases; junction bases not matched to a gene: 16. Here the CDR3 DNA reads TGTGCCAGCACCGTCGGGACAGGAGGGGCCCTTAAGTTCTTC. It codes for CASTVGTGGALKFF.

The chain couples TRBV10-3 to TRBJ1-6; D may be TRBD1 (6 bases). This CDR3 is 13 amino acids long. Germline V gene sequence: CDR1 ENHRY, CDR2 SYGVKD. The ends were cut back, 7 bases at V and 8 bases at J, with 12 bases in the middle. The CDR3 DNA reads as TGTGCCATCAATGGGGGCGCTGATTCACCCCTCCACTTT. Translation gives CAINGGADSPLHF.

CDR3 in DNA: TGTGCCAGCACCGAGGCGGGACTAGCGGGAGTGAATGAGCAGTTCTTC. This gives the protein CASTEAGLAGVNEQFF. The chain carries TRBV7-2 and TRBJ2-1; 14 bases are a match to TRBD2. The CDR3 totals 16 residues. Germline CDR1 and CDR2: SGHTA and FQGNSA. Trimming at V came to 7 bases and at J to 7 bases, leaving 9 bases not matched to a gene.

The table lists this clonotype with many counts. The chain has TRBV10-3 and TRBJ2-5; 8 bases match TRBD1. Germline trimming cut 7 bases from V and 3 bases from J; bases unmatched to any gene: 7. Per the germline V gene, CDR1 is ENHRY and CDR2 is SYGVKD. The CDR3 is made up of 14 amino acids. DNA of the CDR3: TGTGCCATCAACGATGGACAGGGTAAAGAGACCCAGTACTTC. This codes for CAINDGQGKETQYF.

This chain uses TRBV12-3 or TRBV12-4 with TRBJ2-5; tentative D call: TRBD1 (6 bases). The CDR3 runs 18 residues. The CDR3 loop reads CTFSLRAGGNPSEETQYF. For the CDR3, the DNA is TGTACCTTCAGTTTACGGGCTGGGGGCAACCCAAGTGAAGAGACCCAGTACTTC.

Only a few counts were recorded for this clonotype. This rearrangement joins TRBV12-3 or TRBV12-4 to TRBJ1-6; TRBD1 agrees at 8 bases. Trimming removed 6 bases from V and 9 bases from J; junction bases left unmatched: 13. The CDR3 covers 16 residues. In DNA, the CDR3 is TGTGCCAGCAGCCCTCAGGGGCAGGGGGCGCGTTCACCCCTCCACTTT. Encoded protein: CASSPQGQGARSPLHF.